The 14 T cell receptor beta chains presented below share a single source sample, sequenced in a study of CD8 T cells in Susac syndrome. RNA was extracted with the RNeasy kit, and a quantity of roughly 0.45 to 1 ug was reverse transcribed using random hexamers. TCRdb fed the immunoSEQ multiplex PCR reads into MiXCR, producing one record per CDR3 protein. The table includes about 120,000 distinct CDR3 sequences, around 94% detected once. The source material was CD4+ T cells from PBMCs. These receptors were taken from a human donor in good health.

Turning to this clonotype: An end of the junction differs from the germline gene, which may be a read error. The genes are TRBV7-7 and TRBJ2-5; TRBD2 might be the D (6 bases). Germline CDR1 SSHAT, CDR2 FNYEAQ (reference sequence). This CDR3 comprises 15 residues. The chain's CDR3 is CASSLAEEGAQTQYF. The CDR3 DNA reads TGTGCTAGCAGCTTAGCGGAGGAGGGAGCGCAGACCCAGTACTTC.

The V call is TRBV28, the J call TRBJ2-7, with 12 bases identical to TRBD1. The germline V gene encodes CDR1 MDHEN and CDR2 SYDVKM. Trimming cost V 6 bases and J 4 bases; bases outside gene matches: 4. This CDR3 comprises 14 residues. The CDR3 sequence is CASRGTGGRYEQYF. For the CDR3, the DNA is TGTGCCAGCAGAGGGACAGGGGGCAGGTACGAGCAGTACTTC.

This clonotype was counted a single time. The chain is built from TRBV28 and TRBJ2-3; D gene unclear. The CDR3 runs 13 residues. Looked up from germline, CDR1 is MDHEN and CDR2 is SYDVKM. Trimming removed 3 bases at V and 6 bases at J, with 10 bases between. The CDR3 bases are TGTGCCAGCAGTTTGCGGTTCTGGGATACGCAGTATTTT. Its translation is CASSLRFWDTQYF.

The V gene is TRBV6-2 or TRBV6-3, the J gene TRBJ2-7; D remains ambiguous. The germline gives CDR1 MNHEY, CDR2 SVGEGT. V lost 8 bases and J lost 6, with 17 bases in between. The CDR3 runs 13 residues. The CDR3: CASGRLPGREQYF. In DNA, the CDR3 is TGTGCCAGCGGACGACTCCCAGGTCGCGAGCAGTACTTC.

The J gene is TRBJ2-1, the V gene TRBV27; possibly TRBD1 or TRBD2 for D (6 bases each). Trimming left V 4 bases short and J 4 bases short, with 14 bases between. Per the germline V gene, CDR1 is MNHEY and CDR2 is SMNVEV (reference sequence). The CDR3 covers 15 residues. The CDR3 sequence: CASSWGAKGYNEQFF. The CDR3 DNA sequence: TGTGCCAGCAGTTGGGGGGCGAAGGGTTACAATGAGCAGTTCTTC.

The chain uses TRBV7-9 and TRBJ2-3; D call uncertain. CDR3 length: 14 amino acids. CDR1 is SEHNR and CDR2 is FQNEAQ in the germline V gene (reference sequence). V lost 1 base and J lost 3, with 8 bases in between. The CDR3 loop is CASSLGSGTDTQYF. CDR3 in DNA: TGTGCCAGCAGCTTAGGCTCAGGAACAGATACGCAGTATTTT. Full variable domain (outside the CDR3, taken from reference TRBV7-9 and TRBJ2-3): DTGVSQNPRHKITKRGQNVTFRCDPISEHNRLYWYRQTLGQGPEFLTYFQNEAQLEKSRLLSDRFSAERPKGSFSTLEIQRTEQGDSAMYLCASSLGSGTDTQYFGPGTRLTVL.

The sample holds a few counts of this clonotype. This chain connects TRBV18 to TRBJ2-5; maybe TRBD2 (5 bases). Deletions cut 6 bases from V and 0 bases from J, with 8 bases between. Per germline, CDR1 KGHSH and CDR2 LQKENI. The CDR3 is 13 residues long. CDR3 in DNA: TGTGCCAGCTCCCCCGGGGACCAAGAGACCCAGTACTTC. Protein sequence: CASSPGDQETQYF. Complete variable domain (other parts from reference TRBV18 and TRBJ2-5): NAGVMQNPRHLVRRRGQEARLRCSPMKGHSHVYWYRQLPEEGLKFMVYLQKENIIDESGMPKERFSAEFPKEGPSILRIQQVVRGDSAAYFCASSPGDQETQYFGPGTRLLVL.

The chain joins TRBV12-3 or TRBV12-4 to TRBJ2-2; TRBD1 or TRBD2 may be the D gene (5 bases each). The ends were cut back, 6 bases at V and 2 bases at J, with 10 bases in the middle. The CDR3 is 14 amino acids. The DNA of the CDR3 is TGTGCCAGCAGCTACGGGGCTAACACCGGGGAGCTGTTTTTT. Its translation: CASSYGANTGELFF.

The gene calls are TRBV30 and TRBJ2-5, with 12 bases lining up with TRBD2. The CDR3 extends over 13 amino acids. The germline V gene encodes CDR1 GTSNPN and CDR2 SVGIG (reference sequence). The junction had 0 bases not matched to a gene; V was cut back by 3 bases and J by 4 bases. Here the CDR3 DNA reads TGTGCCTGGAGGGGACTAGCGGGAGAGACCCAGTACTTC. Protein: CAWRGLAGETQYF.

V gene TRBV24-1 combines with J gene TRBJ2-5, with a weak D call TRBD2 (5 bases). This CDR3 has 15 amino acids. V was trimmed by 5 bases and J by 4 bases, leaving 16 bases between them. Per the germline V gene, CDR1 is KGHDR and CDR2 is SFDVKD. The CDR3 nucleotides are TGTGCCACCAGTGTCCGGAGAGAGGGCCGAGAGACCCAGTACTTC. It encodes CATSVRREGRETQYF.

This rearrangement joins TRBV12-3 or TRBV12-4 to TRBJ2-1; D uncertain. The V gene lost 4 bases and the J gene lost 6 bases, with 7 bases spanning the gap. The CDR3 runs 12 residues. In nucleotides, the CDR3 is TGTGCCAGCAGTTCCTGGGTCAATGAGCAGTTCTTC. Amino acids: CASSSWVNEQFF.

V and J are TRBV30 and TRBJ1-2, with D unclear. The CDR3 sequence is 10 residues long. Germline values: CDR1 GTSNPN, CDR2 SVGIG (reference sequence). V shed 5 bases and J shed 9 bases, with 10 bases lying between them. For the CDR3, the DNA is TGTGCCTGGGGGCGTCGCAGCTACACCTTC. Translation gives CAWGRRSYTF.

The CDR3 region is CASSEPRQGNQPQHF. CDR3 sequence (DNA): TGTGCCAGCAGTGAACCGCGACAGGGGAATCAGCCCCAGCATTTT. The chain employs TRBV6-1 and TRBJ1-5, with TRBD1 identical over 8 bases. The V segment lost 2 bases and the J segment 4 bases; nucleotides outside the gene matches: 4. The CDR3 has 15 amino acids. Per the germline V gene, CDR1 is MNHNS and CDR2 is SASEGT.

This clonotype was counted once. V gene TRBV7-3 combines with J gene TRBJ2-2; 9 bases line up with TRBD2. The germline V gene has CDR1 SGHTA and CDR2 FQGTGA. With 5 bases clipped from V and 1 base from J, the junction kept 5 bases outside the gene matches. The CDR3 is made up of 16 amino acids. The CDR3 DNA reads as TGTGCCAGCAGCGGTCAAGCGGGAGGGAACACCGGGGAGCTGTTTTTT. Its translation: CASSGQAGGNTGELFF.